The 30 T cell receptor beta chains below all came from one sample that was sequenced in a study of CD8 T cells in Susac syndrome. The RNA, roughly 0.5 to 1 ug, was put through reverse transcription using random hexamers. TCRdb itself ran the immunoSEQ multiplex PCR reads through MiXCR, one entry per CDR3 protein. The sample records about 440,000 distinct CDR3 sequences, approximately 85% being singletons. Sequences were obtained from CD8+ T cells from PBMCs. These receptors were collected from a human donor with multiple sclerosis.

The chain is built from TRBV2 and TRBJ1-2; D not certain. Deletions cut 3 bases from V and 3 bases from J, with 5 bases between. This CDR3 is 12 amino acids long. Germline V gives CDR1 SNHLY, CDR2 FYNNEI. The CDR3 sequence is CASSDTDYGYTF. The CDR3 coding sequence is TGTGCCAGCAGTGATACAGACTATGGCTACACCTTC.

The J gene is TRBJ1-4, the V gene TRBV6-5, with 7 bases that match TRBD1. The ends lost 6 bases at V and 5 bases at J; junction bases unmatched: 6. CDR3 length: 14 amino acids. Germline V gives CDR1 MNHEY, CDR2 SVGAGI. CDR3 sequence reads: CASRTGVFNEKLFF. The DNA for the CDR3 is TGTGCCAGCAGAACAGGGGTTTTCAATGAAAAACTGTTTTTT.

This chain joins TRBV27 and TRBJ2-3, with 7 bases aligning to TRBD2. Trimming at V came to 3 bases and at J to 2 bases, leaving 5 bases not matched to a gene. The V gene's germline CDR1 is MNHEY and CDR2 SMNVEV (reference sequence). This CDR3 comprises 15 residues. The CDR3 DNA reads TGTGCCAGCAGTTTGGGGGGGAATCCCACAGATACGCAGTATTTT. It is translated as CASSLGGNPTDTQYF.

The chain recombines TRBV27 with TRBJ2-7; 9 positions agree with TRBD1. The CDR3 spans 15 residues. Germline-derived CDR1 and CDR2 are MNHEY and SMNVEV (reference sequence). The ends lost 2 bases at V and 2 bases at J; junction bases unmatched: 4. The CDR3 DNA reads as TGTGCCAGCAGTTTAGACAGGGGGGGTCCCTACGAGCAGTACTTC. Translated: CASSLDRGGPYEQYF.

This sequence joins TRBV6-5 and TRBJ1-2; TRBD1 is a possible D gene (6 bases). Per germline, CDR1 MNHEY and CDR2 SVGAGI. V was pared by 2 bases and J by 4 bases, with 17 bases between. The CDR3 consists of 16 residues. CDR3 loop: CASSYAPTGGGYGYTF. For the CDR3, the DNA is TGTGCCAGCAGTTACGCACCGACAGGAGGCGGCTATGGCTACACCTTC.

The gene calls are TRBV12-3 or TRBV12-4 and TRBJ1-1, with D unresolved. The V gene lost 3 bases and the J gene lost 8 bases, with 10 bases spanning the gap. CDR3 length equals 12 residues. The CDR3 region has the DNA TGTGCCAGCAGTTTTGGGGTCCGCGAAGCTTTCTTT. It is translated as CASSFGVREAFF.

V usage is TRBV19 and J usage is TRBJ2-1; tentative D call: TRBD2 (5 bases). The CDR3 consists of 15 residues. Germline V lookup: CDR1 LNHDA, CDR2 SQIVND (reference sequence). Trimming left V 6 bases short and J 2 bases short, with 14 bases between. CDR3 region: CASRRASGTYNEQFF. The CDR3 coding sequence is TGTGCCAGTAGAAGAGCGTCCGGGACCTACAATGAGCAGTTCTTC. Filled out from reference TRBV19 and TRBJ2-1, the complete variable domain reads DGGITQSPKYLFRKEGQNVTLSCEQNLNHDAMYWYRQDPGQGLRLIYYSQIVNDFQKGDIAEGYSVSREKKESFPLTVTSAQKNPTAFYLCASRRASGTYNEQFFGPGTRLTVL.

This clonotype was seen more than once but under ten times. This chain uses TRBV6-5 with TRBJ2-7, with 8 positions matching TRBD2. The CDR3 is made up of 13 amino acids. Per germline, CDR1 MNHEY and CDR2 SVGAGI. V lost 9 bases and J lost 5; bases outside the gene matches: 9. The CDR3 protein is CASRGAGVHEQYF. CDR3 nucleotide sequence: TGTGCCAGTCGGGGAGCGGGGGTACACGAGCAGTACTTC.

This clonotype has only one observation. The chain's CDR3 is CATSDGVHRNFSYEQYF. In DNA, the CDR3 is TGTGCCACCAGTGATGGGGTACACCGAAACTTCTCCTACGAGCAGTACTTC. The chain joins TRBV24-1 to TRBJ2-7; D ambiguous. The germline CDR1 and CDR2 sequences are KGHDR and SFDVKD. V was clipped by 3 bases and J by 0 bases, with 17 bases between them. The CDR3 covers 17 residues.

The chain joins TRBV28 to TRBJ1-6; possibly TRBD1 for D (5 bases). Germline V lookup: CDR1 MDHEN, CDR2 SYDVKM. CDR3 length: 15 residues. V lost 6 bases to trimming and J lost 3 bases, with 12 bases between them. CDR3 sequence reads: CASSSETDYNSPLHF. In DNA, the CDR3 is TGTGCCAGCAGCTCAGAGACAGACTATAATTCACCCCTCCACTTT. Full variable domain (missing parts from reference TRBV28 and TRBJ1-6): DVKVTQSSRYLVKRTGEKVFLECVQDMDHENMFWYRQDPGLGLRLIYFSYDVKMKEKGDIPEGYSVSREKKERFSLILESASTNQTSMYLCASSSETDYNSPLHFGNGTRLTVT.

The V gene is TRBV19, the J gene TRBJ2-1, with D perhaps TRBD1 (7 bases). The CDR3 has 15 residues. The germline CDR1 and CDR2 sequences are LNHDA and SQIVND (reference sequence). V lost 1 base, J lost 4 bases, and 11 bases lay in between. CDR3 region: CASSIGGTEYNEQFF. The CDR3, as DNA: TGTGCCAGTAGTATAGGCGGGACAGAATACAATGAGCAGTTCTTC.

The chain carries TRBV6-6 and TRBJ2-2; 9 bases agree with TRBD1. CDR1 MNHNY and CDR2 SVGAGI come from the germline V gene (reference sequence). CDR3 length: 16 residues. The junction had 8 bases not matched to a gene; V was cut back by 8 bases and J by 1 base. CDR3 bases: TGTGCCAGCCTTCCGAGGACAGGGGAGAACACCGGGGAGCTGTTTTTT. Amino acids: CASLPRTGENTGELFF.

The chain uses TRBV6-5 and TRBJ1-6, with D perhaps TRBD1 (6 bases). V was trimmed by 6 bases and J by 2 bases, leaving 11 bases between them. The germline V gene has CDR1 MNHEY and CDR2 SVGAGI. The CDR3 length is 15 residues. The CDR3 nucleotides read TGTGCCAGCAGCCGCCGGGACACCTATAATTCACCCCTCCACTTT. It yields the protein CASSRRDTYNSPLHF.

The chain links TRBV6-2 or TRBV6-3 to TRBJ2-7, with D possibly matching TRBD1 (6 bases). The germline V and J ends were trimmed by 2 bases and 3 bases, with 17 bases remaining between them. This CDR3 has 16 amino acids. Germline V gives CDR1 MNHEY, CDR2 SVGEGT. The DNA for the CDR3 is TGTGCCAGCAGTTACGCTTCCTTAACAGGGTACTACGAGCAGTACTTC. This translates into CASSYASLTGYYEQYF.

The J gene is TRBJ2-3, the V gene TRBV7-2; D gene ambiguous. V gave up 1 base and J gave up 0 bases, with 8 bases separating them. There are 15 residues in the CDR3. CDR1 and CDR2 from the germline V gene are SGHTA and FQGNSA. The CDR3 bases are TGTGCCAGCAGCTTAGGAGTACTTAGCACAGATACGCAGTATTTT. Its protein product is CASSLGVLSTDTQYF.

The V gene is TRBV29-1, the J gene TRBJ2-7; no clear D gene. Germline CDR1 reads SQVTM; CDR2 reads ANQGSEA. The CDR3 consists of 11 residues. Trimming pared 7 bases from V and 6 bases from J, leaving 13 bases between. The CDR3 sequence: CSATESVEQYF. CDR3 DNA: TGCAGCGCGACGGAGTCAGTCGAGCAGTACTTC.

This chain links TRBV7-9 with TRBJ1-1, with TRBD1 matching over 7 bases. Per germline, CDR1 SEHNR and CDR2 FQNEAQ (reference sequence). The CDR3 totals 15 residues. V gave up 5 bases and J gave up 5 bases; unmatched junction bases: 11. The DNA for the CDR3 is TGTGCCAGCAGCAAGACAGGGCCACTTCGGACTGAAGCTTTCTTT. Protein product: CASSKTGPLRTEAFF. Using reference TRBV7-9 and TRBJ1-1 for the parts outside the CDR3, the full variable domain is DTGVSQNPRHKITKRGQNVTFRCDPISEHNRLYWYRQTLGQGPEFLTYFQNEAQLEKSRLLSDRFSAERPKGSFSTLEIQRTEQGDSAMYLCASSKTGPLRTEAFFGQGTRLTVV.

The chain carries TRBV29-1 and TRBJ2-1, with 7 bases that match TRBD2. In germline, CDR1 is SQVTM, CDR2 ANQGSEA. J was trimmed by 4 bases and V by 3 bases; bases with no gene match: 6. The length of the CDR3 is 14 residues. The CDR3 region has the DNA TGCAGCGTTGAGGGGACTACTCCTTACAATGAGCAGTTCTTC. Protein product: CSVEGTTPYNEQFF.

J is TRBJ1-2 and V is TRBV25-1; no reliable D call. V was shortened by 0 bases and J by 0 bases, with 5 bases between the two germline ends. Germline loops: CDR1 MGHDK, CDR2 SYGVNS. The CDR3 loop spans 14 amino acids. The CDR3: CASSEYFANYGYTF. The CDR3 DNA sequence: TGTGCCAGCAGTGAATATTTTGCTAACTATGGCTACACCTTC.

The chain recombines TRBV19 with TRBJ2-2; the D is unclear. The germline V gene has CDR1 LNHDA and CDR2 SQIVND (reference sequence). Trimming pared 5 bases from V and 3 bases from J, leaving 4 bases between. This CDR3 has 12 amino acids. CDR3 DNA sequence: TGTGCCAGTAGTGCGGACACCGGGGAGCTGTTTTTT. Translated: CASSADTGELFF.

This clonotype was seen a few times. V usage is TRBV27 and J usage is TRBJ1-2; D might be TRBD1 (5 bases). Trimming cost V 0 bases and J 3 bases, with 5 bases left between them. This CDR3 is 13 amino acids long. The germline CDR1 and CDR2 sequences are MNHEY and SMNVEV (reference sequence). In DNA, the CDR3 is TGTGCCAGCAGTTTATCAGGGGACTATGGCTACACCTTC. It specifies CASSLSGDYGYTF.

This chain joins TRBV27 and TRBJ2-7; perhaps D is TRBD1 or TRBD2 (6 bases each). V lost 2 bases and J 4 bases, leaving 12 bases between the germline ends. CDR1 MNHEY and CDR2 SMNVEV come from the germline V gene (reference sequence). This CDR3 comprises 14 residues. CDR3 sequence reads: CASSLGGPLYEQYF. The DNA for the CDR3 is TGTGCCAGCAGTTTAGGGGGGCCACTGTACGAGCAGTACTTC.

The CDR3 DNA is TGTGCCATCAGTGACGCGGAATACGAGCAGTACTTC. As protein: CAISDAEYEQYF. The chain combines TRBV10-3 with TRBJ2-7, with D unresolved. CDR1 and CDR2 (germline): ENHRY, SYGVKD. This CDR3 is built from 12 residues. Trimming took off 3 bases at V and 4 bases at J, with 7 bases between the two ends.

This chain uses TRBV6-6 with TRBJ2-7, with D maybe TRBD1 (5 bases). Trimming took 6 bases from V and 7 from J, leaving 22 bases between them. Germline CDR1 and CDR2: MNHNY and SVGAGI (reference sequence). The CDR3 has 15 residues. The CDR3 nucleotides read TGTGCCAGCAGCCCGCACCCTTGGCAGGGCAAAGAGCAGTACTTC. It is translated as CASSPHPWQGKEQYF.

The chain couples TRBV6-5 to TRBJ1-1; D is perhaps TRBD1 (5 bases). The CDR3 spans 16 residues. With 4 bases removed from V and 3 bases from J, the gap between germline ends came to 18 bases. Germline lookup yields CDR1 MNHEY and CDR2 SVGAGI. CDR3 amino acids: CASSSPPLGGDTEAFF. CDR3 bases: TGTGCCAGCAGTTCCCCCCCCCTGGGAGGGGACACTGAAGCTTTCTTT.

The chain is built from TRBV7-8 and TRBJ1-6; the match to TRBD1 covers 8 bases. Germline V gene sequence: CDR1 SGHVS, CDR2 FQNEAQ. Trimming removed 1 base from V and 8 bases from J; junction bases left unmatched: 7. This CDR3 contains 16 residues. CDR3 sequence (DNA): TGTGCCAGCAGCTTAGGCCGACAGGGGCTGTATTCACCCCTCCACTTT. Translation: CASSLGRQGLYSPLHF.

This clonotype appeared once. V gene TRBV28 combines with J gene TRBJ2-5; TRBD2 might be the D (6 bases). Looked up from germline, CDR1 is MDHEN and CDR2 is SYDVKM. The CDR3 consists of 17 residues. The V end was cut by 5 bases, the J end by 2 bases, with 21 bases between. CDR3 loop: CASSLLSVSGYQETQYF. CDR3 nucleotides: TGTGCCAGCAGTCTACTTTCCGTTAGCGGATATCAAGAGACCCAGTACTTC.

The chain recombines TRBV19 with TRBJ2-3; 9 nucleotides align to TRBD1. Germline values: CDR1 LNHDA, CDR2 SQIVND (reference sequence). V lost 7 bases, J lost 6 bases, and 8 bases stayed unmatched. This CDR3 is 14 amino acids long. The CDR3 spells CASKPTGGADTQYF. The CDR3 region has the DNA TGTGCCAGTAAACCAACAGGGGGCGCGGATACGCAGTATTTT.

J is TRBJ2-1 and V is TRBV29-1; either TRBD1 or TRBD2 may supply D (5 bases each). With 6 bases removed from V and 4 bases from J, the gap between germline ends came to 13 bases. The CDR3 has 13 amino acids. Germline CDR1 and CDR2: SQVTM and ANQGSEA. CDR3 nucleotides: TGCAGCGTGTACACCGGGGCTTACAATGAGCAGTTCTTC. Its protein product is CSVYTGAYNEQFF.

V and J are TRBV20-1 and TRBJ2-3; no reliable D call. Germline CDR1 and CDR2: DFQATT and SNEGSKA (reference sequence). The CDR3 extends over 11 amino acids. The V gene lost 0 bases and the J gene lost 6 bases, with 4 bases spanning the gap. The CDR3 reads CSARDVDTQYF. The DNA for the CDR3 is TGCAGTGCTAGAGATGTGGATACGCAGTATTTT.